This T cell receptor (beta chain) was obtained from a study of cytomegalovirus exposure and HLA in healthy donors (dated by TCRdb to 2017 to 2019). Context from the whole study: An earlier analysis of roughly 630 of the donors reported about 250 Gb of sequence data and approximately 110 million unique TCR beta sequences from roughly 180 million T cells. An early release covering over 500 HLA-typed donors comprised approximately 290 gigabases of sequencing data and about 90 million unique TCR sequences. The genetic ancestry cluster associated with self-reported Caucasian donors included 81% of the approximately 430 genotyped donors. The study aimed to test whether signatures of past pathogen exposure could be identified by cataloging public T cell receptors. Using immunosequencing, the study profiled T cell repertoires from fewer than 700 subjects and related those repertoires to cytomegalovirus serostatus. Besides the first cohort of 500 to 700 subjects, a separate validation cohort made up of over 95 different subjects was used. To predict cytomegalovirus infection status, the study combined high-throughput TCR immunosequencing, statistical association of individual TCRs with disease status, and machine learning. A later analysis re-analyzed previously published TCR beta repertoires from approximately 700 donors and added high-resolution HLA genotyping to study TCR occurrence patterns. Rather than using new phenotypic data, the later analysis identified candidate immune exposures from TCR beta sequences and from how often those sequences occurred across donors. In an earlier analysis of 587 of the donors, high-throughput TCR beta sequencing was used to judge whether each TCR beta V gene segment behaved as functional or pseudogenic. Donor age, sex, ethnicity and CMV serostatus were collected together with the repertoire data. A later genetic analysis took genome-wide SNP genotypes for about three fifths of the roughly 700 donors and used that subset as a discovery cohort. Every repertoire in the discovery cohort had been generated on one and the same sequencing platform. HLA typing included class I and class II loci at four-digit resolution. Typing coverage varied by locus: about 620-640 donors for A, B, C, DRB1 and DQB1; about 520 for DQA1; more than 600 for DPA1; approximately 450 for DPB1. A handful of DR-DQ haplotypes were treated as single units for association and clustering because of strong linkage in the cohort. Among roughly 400 genotyped donors of the cohort, an average of about 240,000 unique TCR beta nucleotide sequences were sequenced per donor, around 20% of them non-productive.

What the work shows at the level of the full study, not this receptor alone: A later genetic analysis associated a missense DCLRE1C variant with V-gene and J-gene trimming of TCR beta chains, and an independent cohort replicated the association. A later analysis associated 15,000 or so TCR beta sequences with specific HLA alleles at a false discovery rate of 0.05. Linkage disequilibrium might explain the correlated functional status among segregating V segments, but an unknown experimental factor could not be excluded. While some public TCRs were present in many individuals, most TCR sequences turned up only very rarely across donors. Because counts were too low, about 15 rarely observed V segments, including chromosome 9 orphons, were left out of the earlier analysis of a few hundred of the donors. The only immune exposure information available for the cohort was CMV serostatus. In a later analysis, TCR association rates were found to vary across HLA loci, with the most associated TCRs seen for DRB1 alleles and the fewest for HLA-C alleles. The presence/absence analyses assumed that sequencing depth was roughly uniform across donors, and that assumption may not be true. In vitro tests confirmed that a few of the cytomegalovirus-associated TCR beta chains recognize cytomegalovirus antigens. Assigning TCR associations to individual alleles was difficult when HLA alleles, especially DR and DQ, strongly co-occurred. Several of the top co-occurrence clusters appeared to be linked to parvovirus B19, influenza, CMV and Epstein-Barr virus, according to a later analysis. In a later genetic analysis, fewer N-insertions in productive TCRs were reported among donors in an Asian-associated ancestry cluster than the roughly 700-donor mean. Because HLA typing was missing for some donors at each locus, association tests included only the typed subset. A further reported finding was that TCR beta sequences accurately predicted the HLA-A and HLA-B alleles for most subjects in the first cohort. A later analysis found that HLA-associated TCR beta chains were more clonally expanded and had lower generation probabilities than equally common non-associated chains. According to the authors, the approach could potentially be generalized to other disease states and immunological phenotypes. In both the original and validation cohorts, the classifier was reported to diagnose cytomegalovirus status with high specificity and sensitivity. In this cohort, only TCR beta chains were sequenced, and detectable features were limited by the absence of alpha or paired-chain data. A later analysis found that most CMV-associated TCR beta chains appeared HLA-restricted, with HLA associations seemingly driven largely by CMV exposure. A cluster of highly shared sequence variants was judged likely to represent a technical artifact of the sequencing pipeline. In the study, approximately 150 TCR beta chains were listed as associated with cytomegalovirus. Some IMGT-functional V segments, including TRBV6-2 and TRBV6-3, could not be told apart with the 87-base-pair reads, so those segments were excluded. In an earlier analysis of under 600 of the donors, most TCR beta V segments were observed in productive rearrangements about 87% or about 30% of the time, broadly matching IMGT annotations.

The cohort was made up of 650 to 700 healthy bone marrow donors. All cohort members were sampled while nominally healthy, although unrecorded immune exposures were likely present. The donor tested CMV seropositive and was one of the 289 seropositive cohort members. A peripheral blood sample was collected from each donor, and TCR beta sequencing was performed on peripheral blood mononuclear cells. The Qiagen DNeasy Blood Extraction Kit was used to extract genomic DNA from the blood cell samples. On this clone: Its antigen is unknown. Base qualities are not at hand, and no much larger clone is one base apart.

The CDR3 runs 14 amino acids, cysteine and phenylalanine included. Solely the CDR3 DNA is kept, with 42 bases framed from the first base. Taken from the germline V gene, the CDR1 and CDR2 loops are MGHDK and SYGVNS. V loses 6 bases of germline sequence and J loses 2 bases, and the interval between the two ends is 14 bases. Library preparation used the immunoSEQ multiplex PCR assay. A mixture of 60 forward primers for TCR Vbeta segments and 13 reverse primers for TCR Jbeta segments was used in the multiplex PCR. The CDR3 region of rearranged TCR beta genes was amplified from genomic DNA by a multiplex PCR assay. On the Illumina HiSeq System, the amplified TCR beta libraries were sequenced as 87-base-pair reads. In the paper's pipeline: A later analysis counted tens of millions of unique TCR beta chains across the 666 repertoires, and 10 million to 11 million of these chains were shared by at least two donors. To remove PCR and sequencing errors, raw reads were error-corrected and collapsed into unique sequences using a nearest-neighbor algorithm that merged closely related sequences. CDR3 sequences were aligned to IMGT reference sequences to assign V, D and J gene segments. For a sequence to be retained, at least a six-nucleotide match to both a V gene segment and a J gene segment was required. Rearrangements were called productive when the CDR3 lacked stop codons and stayed in frame with V and J; all others were non-productive. Following IMGT convention, CDR3 was defined as the stretch from the second conserved V-encoded cysteine to the conserved J-encoded phenylalanine. The earlier analysis of 500 to 750 of the donors excluded any sequence lacking an unambiguous match to a single V gene segment. An earlier analysis of 587 of the donors classified V segments as functional when productive rearrangements were above 56.7% and as segregating when the standard deviation between donors was above 5%. A statistical classification framework was developed to diagnose cytomegalovirus status using the catalog of TCR beta chain sequences. In a later analysis, TCR nucleotide sequences were compared against IMGT/GENE-DB human TR gene sequences so that V and J genes could be assigned. Using the TCRdist pipeline, a later analysis assigned CDR3 sequences along with most-parsimonious VDJ recombination scenarios. A later analysis defined each TCR beta chain by its CDR3 amino acid sequence plus V-gene family, and excluded reads lacking a unique V-gene family. A later analysis removed 600 or so highly shared, low-generation-probability nucleotide sequences to deal with suspected cross-contamination and a sequencing artifact. In a later analysis, a clonal expansion index was calculated for each public chain from normalized within-repertoire ranks of inferred template counts. In a later analysis, generation probabilities were computed with a VDJ recombination model fitted to out-of-frame rearrangements, and the resulting probabilities were checked against IGoR. A later analysis scored TCR-TCR, TCR-HLA and TCR-CMV co-occurrence with hypergeometric tests, applying a repertoire-size bias correction to TCR pairs. In a later analysis, false discovery rates were estimated by permuting HLA or CMV assignments 20 times. In a later analysis, co-occurring TCRs were grouped using DBSCAN, and TCRdist sequence similarity was added for clustering within HLA-allele-positive subsets. Repertoires with fewer than 30,000 or more than 120,000 public chains, plus five repertoires with anomalous nucleotide sharing, were excluded from co-occurrence clustering. This immuneACCESS table, as held by TCRdb, lists in-frame sequences with V and J called but not all clones. Of the missing ones, under half trace to an unresolved V gene in checked studies; the others have no known cause. V, J and clone size are taken as reported in that table, and D and trimming were inferred from the DNA itself. This sample has 200,000 to 300,000 clones in its table, and roughly 82% of those were observed once. The top ten clones comprise around 5% of the sample.

The rearranged segments are TRBV25-1 and TRBJ2-7; TRBD1 could be the D gene, as 6 bases match. The sample consisted of PBMCs. The receptor was derived from a woman in her thirties or forties in good health and CMV-seropositive. The CDR3 loop reads CASSPDRRTYEQYF. The DNA sequence is as follows: TGTGCCAGCAGCCCGGACAGACGAACCTACGAGCAGTACTTC.